This T cell receptor (beta chain) was sequenced in a study of neoadjuvant anti-PD-1 for oral cavity cancer. Whole-study context: Patients without progression got a fourth dose around day 43.

Turning to this clone: Its matching antigen is unknown.

Six replicates per PBMC sample, mostly from about 500 ng of genomic DNA. TCRdb keeps only in-frame clones here, not all; method: immunoSEQ multiplex PCR. The sample yields fewer than 90,000 clones, approximately 80% seen once. The study's findings and limits: PBMC Gini-index clonality exceeded responders' in non-responders post-nivolumab.

The TCR sequence derives from a person between 40 and 85 years old with oral cavity squamous cell carcinoma. The sample in question was PBMCs, obtained before nivolumab (anti-PD-1) treatment.

This CDR3 is CASSQGRQSGDTQYF. DNA for the CDR3: TGTGCCAGCAGCCAAGGGCGCCAGTCGGGGGATACGCAGTATTTT. The rearrangement uses TRBV4-2 and TRBJ2-3; TRBD2 is a possible D gene (5 bases). With 1 base removed from V and 6 bases from J, the gap between germline ends came to 14 bases. The germline V gene encodes CDR1 LGHNA and CDR2 YNFKEQ. This CDR3 comprises 15 residues.